This TCR beta chain stems from a study of T cell clones after liver transplantation. Across the whole study: A pre-transplant mixed lymphocyte reaction with TCRbeta sequencing defined graft-donor-reactive clones followed in post-transplant blood. Patients counted as tolerant after at least one year off all immunosuppression, enzymes not exceeding twice normal.

As concerns this clone: Its cognate antigen is unknown.

Assay: immunoSEQ multiplex PCR; the TCRdb copy retains only in-frame clones and omits some. The sample shows over 70,000 clones, under 90% of them seen only once. V was pared by 2 bases and J by 4 bases, with 6 bases of the junction left unmatched. The CDR3 is 16 amino acids. CDR1 is LNHDA and CDR2 is SQIVND in the germline V gene (reference sequence). Whole-study results and caveats: A larger donor-reactive than third-party decline suggested partial antigen-specific deletion.

This chain joins TRBV19 and TRBJ2-7; 12 nucleotides match TRBD2. The sample consisted of CD4+ T cells from blood, taken 12 months after liver transplant. This receptor was obtained from a human patient who received a liver transplant. Some T cells here may be from the graft donor. CDR3: CASSIRTSGRRYEQYF. CDR3 sequence (DNA): TGTGCCAGTAGTATAAGAACTAGCGGGAGGAGATACGAGCAGTACTTC.